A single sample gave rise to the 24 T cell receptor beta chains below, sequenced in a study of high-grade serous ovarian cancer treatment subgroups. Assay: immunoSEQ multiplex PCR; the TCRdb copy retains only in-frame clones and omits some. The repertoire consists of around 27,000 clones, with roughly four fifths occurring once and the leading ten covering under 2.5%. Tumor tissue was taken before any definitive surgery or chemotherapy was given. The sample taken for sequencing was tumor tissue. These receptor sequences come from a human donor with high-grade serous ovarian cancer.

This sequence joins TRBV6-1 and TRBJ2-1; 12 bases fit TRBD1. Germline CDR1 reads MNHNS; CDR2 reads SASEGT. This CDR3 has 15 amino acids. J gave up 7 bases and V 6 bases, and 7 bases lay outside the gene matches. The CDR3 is CASRSPGQGANEQFF. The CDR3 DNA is TGTGCCAGCAGATCACCGGGACAGGGGGCTAATGAGCAGTTCTTC.

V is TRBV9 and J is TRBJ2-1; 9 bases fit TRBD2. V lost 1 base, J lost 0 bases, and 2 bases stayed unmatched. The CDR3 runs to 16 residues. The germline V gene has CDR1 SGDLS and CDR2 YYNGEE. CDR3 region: CASSVLAGLSYNEQFF. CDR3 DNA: TGTGCCAGCAGCGTACTAGCGGGACTCTCCTACAATGAGCAGTTCTTC.

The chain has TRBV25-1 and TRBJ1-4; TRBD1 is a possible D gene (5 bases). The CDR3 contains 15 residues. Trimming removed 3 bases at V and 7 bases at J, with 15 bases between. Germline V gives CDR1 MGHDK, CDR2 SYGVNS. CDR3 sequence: CASSDWGRVGEKLFF. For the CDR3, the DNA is TGTGCCAGCAGTGATTGGGGCAGGGTGGGTGAAAAACTGTTTTTT.

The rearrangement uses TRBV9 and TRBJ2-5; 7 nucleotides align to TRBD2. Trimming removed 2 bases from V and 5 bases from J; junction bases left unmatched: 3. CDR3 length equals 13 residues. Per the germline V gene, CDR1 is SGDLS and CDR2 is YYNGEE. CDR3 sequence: CASSVGGSETQYF. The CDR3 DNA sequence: TGTGCCAGCAGCGTCGGCGGGAGCGAGACCCAGTACTTC.

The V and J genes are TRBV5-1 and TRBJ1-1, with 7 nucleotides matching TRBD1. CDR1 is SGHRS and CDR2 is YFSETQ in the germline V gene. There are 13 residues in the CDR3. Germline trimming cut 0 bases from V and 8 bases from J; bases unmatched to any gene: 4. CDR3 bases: TGCGCCAGCAGCTTGGAGGGGGCAGGGGAAGCTTTCTTT. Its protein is CASSLEGAGEAFF.

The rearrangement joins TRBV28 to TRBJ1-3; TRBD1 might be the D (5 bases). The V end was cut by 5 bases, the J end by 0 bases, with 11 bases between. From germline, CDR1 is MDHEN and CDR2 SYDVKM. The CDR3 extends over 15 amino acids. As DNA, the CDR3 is TGTGCCAGCAGTCGCAGGGCCAACTCTGGAAACACCATATATTTT. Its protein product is CASSRRANSGNTIYF.

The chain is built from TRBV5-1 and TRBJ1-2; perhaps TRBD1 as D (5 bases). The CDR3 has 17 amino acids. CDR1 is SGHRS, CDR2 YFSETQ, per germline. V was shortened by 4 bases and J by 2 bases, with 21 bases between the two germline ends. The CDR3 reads CASSPDGTTGHNYGYTF. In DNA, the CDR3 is TGCGCCAGCAGCCCAGACGGGACGACCGGCCACAACTATGGCTACACCTTC.

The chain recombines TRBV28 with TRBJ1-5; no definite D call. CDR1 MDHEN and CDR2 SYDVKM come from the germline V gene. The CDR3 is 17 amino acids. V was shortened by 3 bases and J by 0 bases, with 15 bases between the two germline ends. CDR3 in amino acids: CASSFAGSRPSNQPQHF. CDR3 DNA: TGTGCCAGCAGTTTTGCGGGCAGCCGACCTAGCAATCAGCCCCAGCATTTT.

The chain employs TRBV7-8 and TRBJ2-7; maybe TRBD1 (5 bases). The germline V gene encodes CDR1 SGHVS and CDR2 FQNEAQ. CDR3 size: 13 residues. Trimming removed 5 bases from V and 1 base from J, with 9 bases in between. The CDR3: CASSPRESYEQYF. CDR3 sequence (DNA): TGTGCCAGCAGCCCCAGGGAATCCTACGAGCAGTACTTC. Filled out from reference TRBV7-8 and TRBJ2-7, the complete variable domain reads GAGVSQSPRYKVAKRGQDVALRCDPISGHVSLFWYQQALGQGPEFLTYFQNEAQLDKSGLPSDRFFAERPEGSVSTLKIQRTQQEDSAVYLCASSPRESYEQYFGPGTRLTVT.

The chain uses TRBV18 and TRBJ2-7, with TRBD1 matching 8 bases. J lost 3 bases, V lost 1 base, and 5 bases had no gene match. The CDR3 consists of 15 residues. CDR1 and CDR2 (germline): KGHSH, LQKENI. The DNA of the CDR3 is TGTGCCAGCTCACCACGCCCAGGGGGCAACTACGAGCAGTACTTC. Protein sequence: CASSPRPGGNYEQYF.

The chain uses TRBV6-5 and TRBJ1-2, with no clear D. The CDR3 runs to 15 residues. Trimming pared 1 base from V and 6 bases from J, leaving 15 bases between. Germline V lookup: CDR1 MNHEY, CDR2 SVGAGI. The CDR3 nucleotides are TGTGCCAGCAGTTACTTCCTCTCCAAGAGTGATGGCTACACCTTC. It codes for CASSYFLSKSDGYTF.

The CDR3 region has the DNA TGTGCCATCAGTGCCGTATCACAGGGTAGGGACTATGGCTACACCTTC. This codes for CAISAVSQGRDYGYTF. The V call is TRBV10-3, the J call TRBJ1-2, with a tentative D call TRBD1 (6 bases). CDR1 is ENHRY and CDR2 is SYGVKD in the germline V gene. The CDR3 sequence is 16 residues long. Trimming took 4 bases from V and 3 from J, leaving 18 bases between them.

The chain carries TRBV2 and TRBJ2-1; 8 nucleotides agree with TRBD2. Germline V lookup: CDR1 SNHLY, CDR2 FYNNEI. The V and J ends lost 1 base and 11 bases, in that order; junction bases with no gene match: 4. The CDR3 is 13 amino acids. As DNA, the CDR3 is TGTGCCAGCAGTGAAGACGGCGGGAGGAAGCAGTTCTTC. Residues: CASSEDGGRKQFF.

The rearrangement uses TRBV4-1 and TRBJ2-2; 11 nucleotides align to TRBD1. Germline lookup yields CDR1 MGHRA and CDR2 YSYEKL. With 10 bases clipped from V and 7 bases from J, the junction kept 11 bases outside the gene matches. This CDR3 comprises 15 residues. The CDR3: CATARGQGAVGELFF. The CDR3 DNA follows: TGCGCCACCGCCCGAGGACAGGGGGCCGTCGGGGAGCTGTTTTTT.

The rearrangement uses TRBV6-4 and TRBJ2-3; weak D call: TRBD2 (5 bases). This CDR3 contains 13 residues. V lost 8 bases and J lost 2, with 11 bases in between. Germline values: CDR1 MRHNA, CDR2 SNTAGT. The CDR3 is CASSAEFTDTQYF. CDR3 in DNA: TGTGCCAGCTCAGCGGAATTCACAGATACGCAGTATTTT.

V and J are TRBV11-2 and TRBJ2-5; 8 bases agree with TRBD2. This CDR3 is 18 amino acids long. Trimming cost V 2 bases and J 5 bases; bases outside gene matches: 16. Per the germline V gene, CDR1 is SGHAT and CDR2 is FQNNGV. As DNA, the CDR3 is TGTGCCAGCAGCTTAAGCGGTGTAGGCGGGAGGTCCGCCGAGACCCAGTACTTC. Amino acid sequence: CASSLSGVGGRSAETQYF.

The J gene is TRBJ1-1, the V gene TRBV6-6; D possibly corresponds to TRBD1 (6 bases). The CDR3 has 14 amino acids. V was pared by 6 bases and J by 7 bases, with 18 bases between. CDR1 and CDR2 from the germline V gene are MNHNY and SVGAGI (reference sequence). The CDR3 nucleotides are TGTGCCAGCAGCAGAAACAGGGTCGCCCTTGAAGCTTTCTTT. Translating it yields CASSRNRVALEAFF.

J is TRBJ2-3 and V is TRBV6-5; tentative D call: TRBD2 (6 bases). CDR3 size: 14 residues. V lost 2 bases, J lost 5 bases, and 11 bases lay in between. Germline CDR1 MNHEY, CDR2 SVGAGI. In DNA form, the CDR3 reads TGTGCCAGCAGTTACCCGGGAGCGGTAGATACGCAGTATTTT. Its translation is CASSYPGAVDTQYF.

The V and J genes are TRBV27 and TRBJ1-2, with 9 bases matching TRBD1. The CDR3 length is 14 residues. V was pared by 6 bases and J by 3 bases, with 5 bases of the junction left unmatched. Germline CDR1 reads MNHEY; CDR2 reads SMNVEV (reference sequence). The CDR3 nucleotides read TGTGCCAGCAGAGGGACAGGGAGGGACTATGGCTACACCTTC. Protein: CASRGTGRDYGYTF.

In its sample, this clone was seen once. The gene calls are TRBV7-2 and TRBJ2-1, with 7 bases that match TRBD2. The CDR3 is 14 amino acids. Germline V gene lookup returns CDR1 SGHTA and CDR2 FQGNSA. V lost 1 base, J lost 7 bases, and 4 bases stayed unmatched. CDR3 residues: CASSLDGGWNEQFF. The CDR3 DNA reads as TGTGCCAGCAGCTTAGACGGGGGGTGGAATGAGCAGTTCTTC.

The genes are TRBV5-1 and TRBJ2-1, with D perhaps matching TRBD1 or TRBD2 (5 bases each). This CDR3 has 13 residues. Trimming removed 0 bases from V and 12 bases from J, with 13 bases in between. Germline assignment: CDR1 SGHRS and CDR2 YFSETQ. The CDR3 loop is CASSLALGERQFF. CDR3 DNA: TGCGCCAGCAGCTTGGCTTTGGGGGAGAGGCAGTTCTTC.

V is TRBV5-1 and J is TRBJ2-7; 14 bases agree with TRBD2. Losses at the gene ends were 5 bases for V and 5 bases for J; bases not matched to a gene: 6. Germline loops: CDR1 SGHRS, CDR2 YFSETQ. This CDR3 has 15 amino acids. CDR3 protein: CASRSSGLAGDEQYF. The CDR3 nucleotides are TGCGCCAGCAGATCCTCGGGACTAGCGGGAGACGAGCAGTACTTC. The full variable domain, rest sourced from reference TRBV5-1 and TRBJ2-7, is KAGVTQTPRYLIKTRGQQVTLSCSPISGHRSVSWYQQTPGQGLQFLFEYFSETQRNKGNFPGRFSGRQFSNSRSEMNVSTLELGDSALYLCASRSSGLAGDEQYFGPGTRLTVT.

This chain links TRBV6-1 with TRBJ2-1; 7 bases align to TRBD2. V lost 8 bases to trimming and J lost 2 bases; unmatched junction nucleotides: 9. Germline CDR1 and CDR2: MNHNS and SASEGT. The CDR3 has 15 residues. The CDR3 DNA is TGTGCCAGCGGCGGGGAGGGCGGCCCCTACAATGAGCAGTTCTTC. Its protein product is CASGGEGGPYNEQFF.

The CDR3 loop reads CASSAVAGPNTGELFF. Written as DNA, the CDR3 is TGTGCCAGCAGCGCGGTAGCGGGACCGAACACCGGGGAGCTGTTTTTT. The chain links TRBV9 to TRBJ2-2; 8 nucleotides match TRBD2. V trimming: 3 bases; J trimming: 0 bases; junction bases outside the gene matches: 4. Germline V gene sequence: CDR1 SGDLS, CDR2 YYNGEE. The CDR3 totals 16 residues. Full variable domain (rest looked up from reference TRBV9 and TRBJ2-2): DSGVTQTPKHLITATGQRVTLRCSPRSGDLSVYWYQQSLDQGLQFLIQYYNGEERAKGNILERFSAQQFPDLHSELNLSSLELGDSALYFCASSAVAGPNTGELFFGEGSRLTVL.